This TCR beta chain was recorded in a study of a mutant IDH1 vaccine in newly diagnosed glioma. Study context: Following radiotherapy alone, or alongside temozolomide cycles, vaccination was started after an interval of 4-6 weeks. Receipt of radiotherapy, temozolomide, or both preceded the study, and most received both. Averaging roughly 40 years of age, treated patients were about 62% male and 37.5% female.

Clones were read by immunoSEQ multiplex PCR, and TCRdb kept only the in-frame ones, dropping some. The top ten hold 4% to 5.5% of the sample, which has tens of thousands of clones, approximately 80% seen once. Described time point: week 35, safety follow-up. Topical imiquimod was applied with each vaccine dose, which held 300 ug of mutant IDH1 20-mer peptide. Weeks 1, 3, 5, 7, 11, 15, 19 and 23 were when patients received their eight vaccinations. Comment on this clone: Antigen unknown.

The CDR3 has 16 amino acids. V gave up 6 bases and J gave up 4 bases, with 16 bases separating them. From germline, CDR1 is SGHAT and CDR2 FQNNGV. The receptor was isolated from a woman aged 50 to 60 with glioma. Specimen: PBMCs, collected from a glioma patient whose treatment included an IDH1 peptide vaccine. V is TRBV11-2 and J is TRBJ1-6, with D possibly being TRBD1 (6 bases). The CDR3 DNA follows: TGTGCCAGCAGTCGCGCCGGACAGTTTTATAATTCACCCCTCCACTTT. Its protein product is CASSRAGQFYNSPLHF. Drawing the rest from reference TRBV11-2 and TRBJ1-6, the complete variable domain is EAGVAQSPRYKIIEKRQSVAFWCNPISGHATLYWYQQILGQGPKLLIQFQNNGVVDDSQLPKDRFSAERLKGVDSTLKIQPAKLEDSAVYLCASSRAGQFYNSPLHFGNGTRLTVT.